The clone carrying this T cell receptor beta chain appeared a single time. Its target is not known. This sample is drawn from a study of shared clonotypes between healthy human individuals. Findings and caveats of the study: Memory subsets generally showed lower estimated richness than naive subsets.

Here immunoSEQ multiplex PCR was the method, and the copy in TCRdb shows in-frame clones only, minus some. Of around 2,000,000 clones detected, 85% to 95% appear once; the ten largest clones hold roughly 0.13%. This TCR came from a man younger than 30 in good health. Source material: naive CD4+ T cells sorted from blood. Sample subset: CD45RA+ positively selected.

CDR3 loop: CASSGHPGQGYEQYF. The CDR3 region has the DNA TGTGCCAGCAGCGGCCATCCGGGACAGGGCTACGAGCAGTACTTC. This chain links TRBV9 with TRBJ2-7; 9 positions match TRBD1. The CDR3 covers 15 residues. From germline, CDR1 is SGDLS and CDR2 YYNGEE. V lost 3 bases to trimming and J lost 3 bases; unmatched junction nucleotides: 7.